This T cell receptor beta chain was sequenced during a study of prognosis after radiotherapy for stage I lung cancer. Study-level background: Distant metastases showed up in several patients after radiotherapy, at a median of approximately 7 months, while more than 12 showed no significant progression.

TCR beta CDR3 amplification from genomic DNA was performed by two-round multiplex PCR. The authors ran first-round PCR with primers specific to each TRBV and TRBJ gene. TCRdb used MiXCR to reprocess the multiplex PCR reads, holding one entry per CDR3 protein. The sample holds roughly 32,000 distinct CDR3 sequences; around two fifths are singletons and the top ten take less than 20%. Looked up from germline, CDR1 is SNHLY and CDR2 is FYNNEI. This CDR3 is 15 amino acids long. Germline trimming cut 7 bases from V and 7 bases from J; bases unmatched to any gene: 7. This clonotype was counted ten times or more.

The sample in question was PBMCs, obtained before or after stereotactic body radiation therapy (not recorded which). The chain has TRBV2 and TRBJ2-1; 13 nucleotides match TRBD2. The sequence was obtained from a donor aged 50 or older with non-small cell lung cancer. The DNA for the CDR3 is TGTGCCAGCAACCTACTAGCGGGGGGGCAGAATGAGCAGTTCTTC. This codes for CASNLLAGGQNEQFF.